This T cell receptor beta chain was observed in a study of blood T cells in healthy people across ages. Whole-study context: Capture via template switching afforded approximately one barcoded beta molecule per two T cells.

CDR1 and CDR2 (germline): KGHSH, LQKENI. CDR3 length equals 13 residues. Turning to this clonotype: A clone one base away is much larger, so this may be a read error.

A second about 6 to 12 cycle PCR used barcoded and J-beta primers. Every cDNA was tagged by a template-switch adaptor with 12 random nucleotides. TCRdb passed the 5' RACE reads through MiXCR, listing each CDR3 protein once. The table lists around 900,000 distinct CDR3 sequences, 29% of them singletons. The sequencing sample was made of blood. This receptor was identified in an elderly woman in good health. This chain links TRBV18 with TRBJ2-7, with a weak D call TRBD1 (6 bases). The CDR3 DNA reads TGTGCCAGCCCACCGTTCAGGGGATGGGAGCAGTACTTC. Its translation is CASPPFRGWEQYF. Drawing the rest from reference TRBV18 and TRBJ2-7, the complete variable domain is NAGVMQNPRHLVRRRGQEARLRCSPMKGHSHVYWYRQLPEEGLKFMVYLQKENIIDESGMPKERFSAEFPKEGPSILRIQQVVRGDSAAYFCASPPFRGWEQYFGPGTRLTVT.